This T cell receptor beta chain was profiled in a study of blood T cells in healthy people across ages. The CDR3 covers 14 residues. Germline V lookup: CDR1 MGHRA, CDR2 YSYEKL. Whole-study findings and limits: Per million T cells, TCR beta diversity dropped roughly linearly as age increased. Observed TCR beta diversity showed a strong correlation with the percentage of naive T cells as measured by flow cytometry.

It was with a sample-barcoded 5' primer and a J-beta primer mix that a second PCR of roughly 7 to 12 cycles was run. TCRdb analysed the 5' RACE reads with MiXCR anew, one entry per CDR3 protein. Of 980,000 or so distinct CDR3 sequences listed, about 48% are singletons. Of note for this clonotype: The antigen is unknown.

V is TRBV4-1 and J is TRBJ2-5; D call uncertain. TRBJ2-7 matches the DNA end more closely, so the J call is doubtful. The receptor was derived from a man between 25 and 39 years old in good health. The source material was blood. The DNA of the CDR3 is TGCGCCAGCAGCCAAGAAGGCAGAATCTACGAGCAGTACTTC. It yields the protein CASSQEGRIYEQYF.